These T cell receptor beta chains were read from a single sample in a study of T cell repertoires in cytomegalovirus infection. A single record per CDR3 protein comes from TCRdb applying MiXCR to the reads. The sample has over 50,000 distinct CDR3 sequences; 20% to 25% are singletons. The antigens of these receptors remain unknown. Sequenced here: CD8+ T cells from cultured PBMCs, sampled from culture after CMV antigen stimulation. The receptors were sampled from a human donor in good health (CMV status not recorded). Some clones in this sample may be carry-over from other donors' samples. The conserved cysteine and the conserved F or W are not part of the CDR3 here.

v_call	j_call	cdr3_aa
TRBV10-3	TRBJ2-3	AIRADTDTQY
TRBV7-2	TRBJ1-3	ASSLQVGGNTIY
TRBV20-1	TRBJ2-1	SARLTELSYNEQF
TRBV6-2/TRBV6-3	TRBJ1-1	ASSYSSGEWNTEAF
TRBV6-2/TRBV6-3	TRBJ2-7	ASSYLGNYEQY
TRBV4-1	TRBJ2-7	ASSQSGTGATYEQY
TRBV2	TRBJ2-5	ATLRGRETQY
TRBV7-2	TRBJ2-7	ASSLNSYYEQY
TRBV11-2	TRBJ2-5	ASSLDGPGEETQY
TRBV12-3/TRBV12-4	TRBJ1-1	ASSSGTTEAF
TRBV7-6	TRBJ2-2	ASSPTGTGNTGELF
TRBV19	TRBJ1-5	ASGPGDYSNQPQH
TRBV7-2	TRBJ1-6	ASSLSGQAPGSSPLH